This T cell receptor beta chain was identified during a study of T-cell reconstitution after alpha-beta-depleted transplantation in children. This sample's TCRbeta library carried unique molecular identifier barcodes. TCRdb reprocessed the PCR reads via MiXCR and lists one record per CDR3 protein. Here the sample spans 150,000 to 250,000 distinct CDR3 sequences, roughly 6.3% being singletons. Germline V CDR1 and CDR2: GTSNPN, SVGIG (reference sequence). Germline trimming cut 0 bases from V and 4 bases from J; bases unmatched to any gene: 7. The CDR3 spans 15 residues. As for this clonotype: Its antigen is as yet unknown.

Study-wide results and caveats: T-cell numbers and diversity, one year after transplant, stemmed largely from T cells that were newly produced. Where alpha-beta T cells came from about two months after transplant was reportedly several hundred expanded graft clones. Elevated TCRbeta diversity at day 60 was traced, in some patients, to surviving recipient T cells and thymic progenitors.

This sample comprised PBMCs, obtained before TCRalphabeta/CD19-depleted stem cell transplant. The V gene is TRBV30, the J gene TRBJ2-7; 9 bases fit TRBD2. This clonotype was sampled from a girl less than two years old with combined immunodeficiency, due to receive a stem cell transplant. The CDR3 region is CAWSVQRLAGYEQYF. CDR3 nucleotide sequence: TGTGCCTGGAGTGTACAGCGGCTAGCGGGGTACGAGCAGTACTTC.